This record concerns one TCR beta chain sequence. Its antigen is not identified. The method was immunoSEQ multiplex PCR; TCRdb's version includes in-frame clones alone and lacks a portion of them. The table shows some 150,000 clones, with around 88% occurring only once. The entry originates in a study of T cell responses to AZD1222 COVID-19 vaccine. Study-wide context: Second-dose schedules of about 4 or about 12 weeks were combined. The study's findings and limits: The breadth and depth of Spike-specific TCRs increased once two AZD1222 doses had been given.

V was pared by 3 bases and J by 0 bases, with 7 bases of the junction left unmatched. The CDR3 contains 17 residues. Germline CDR1 KGHDR, CDR2 SFDVKD. This sequence joins TRBV24-1 and TRBJ2-3, with TRBD2 identical over 8 bases. Sequencing used peripheral blood, obtained on day 0 of AZD1222 vaccination. The receptor comes from an adult in good health. Written as DNA, the CDR3 is TGTGCCACCAGTGATCGGACTAGCAGCCGAAGCACAGATACGCAGTATTTT. Translated: CATSDRTSSRSTDTQYF.